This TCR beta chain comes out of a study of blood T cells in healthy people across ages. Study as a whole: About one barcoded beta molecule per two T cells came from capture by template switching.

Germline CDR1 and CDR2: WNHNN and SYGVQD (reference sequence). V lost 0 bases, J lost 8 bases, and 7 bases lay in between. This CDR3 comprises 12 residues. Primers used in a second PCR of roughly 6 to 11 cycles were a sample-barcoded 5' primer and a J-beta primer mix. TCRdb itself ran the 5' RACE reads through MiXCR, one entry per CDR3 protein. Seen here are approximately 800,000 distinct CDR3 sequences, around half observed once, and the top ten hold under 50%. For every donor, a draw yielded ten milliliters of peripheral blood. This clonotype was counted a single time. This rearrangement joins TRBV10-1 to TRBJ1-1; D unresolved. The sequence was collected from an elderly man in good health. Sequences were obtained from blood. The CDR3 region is CASSESENEAFF. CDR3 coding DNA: TGCGCCAGCAGTGAGTCAGAAAACGAAGCTTTCTTT.